This T cell receptor beta chain emerged from a study of T-cell reconstitution after alpha-beta-depleted transplantation in children. The study's findings and limits: Reportedly, roughly two months post-transplant, alpha-beta T cells arose from several hundred expanded graft clones. By one year post-transplant, T-cell counts and diversity largely arose from T cells that were newly produced.

Preparing the TCRbeta library involved the use of unique molecular identifiers. From the PCR reads, TCRdb called clonotypes with MiXCR, one entry per CDR3 protein. Among about 590,000 distinct CDR3 sequences listed, about an eighth were seen once. Concerning this clonotype: What it binds is not known.

V was trimmed by 0 bases and J by 0 bases, leaving 15 bases between them. Looked up from germline, CDR1 is DFQATT and CDR2 is SNEGSKA (reference sequence). This CDR3 region has 16 residues. The sequence was collected from a male patient younger than 18 who had a stem cell transplant for acute myeloid leukemia, so the T cells may come from the graft donor. Sequencing was performed on PBMCs, mostly from graft donor cells, taken 360 days after TCRalphabeta/CD19-depleted stem cell transplant. V is TRBV20-1 and J is TRBJ2-7; D could derive from TRBD1 or TRBD2 (7 bases each). Written as DNA, the CDR3 is TGCAGTGCTAGAGACTATCTCAGGGGGGGCTCCTACGAGCAGTACTTC. Amino acid sequence: CSARDYLRGGSYEQYF.